The 30 T cell receptor beta chains presented below share a single source sample, sequenced in a study of cytomegalovirus exposure and HLA in healthy donors. Vbeta (60) and Jbeta (13) primers were used in the PCR. Libraries were prepared by immunoSEQ multiplex PCR; TCRdb keeps only in-frame clonotypes and omits some of them. The data hold more than 150,000 clones, with over 70% observed a single time. Input material: PBMCs. The receptors were gathered from a middle-aged woman in good health and CMV-seropositive.

This clone was observed many times. The chain is built from TRBV6-6 and TRBJ1-4, with TRBD1 as a possible D gene (6 bases). Germline CDR1 and CDR2: MNHNY and SVGAGI (reference sequence). Trimming cost V 10 bases and J 8 bases, with 17 bases left between them. This CDR3 region has 13 residues. CDR3 in amino acids: CATSGTQGEKLFF. In nucleotides, the CDR3 is TGTGCCACATCCGGGACACAGGGCGAAAAACTGTTTTTT.

The CDR3 reads CASSPGQGWTEAFF. CDR3 coding DNA: TGTGCCAGCAGCCCGGGACAGGGCTGGACAGAAGCTTTCTTT. This chain connects TRBV7-9 to TRBJ1-1; 9 positions agree with TRBD1. Per the germline V gene, CDR1 is SEHNR and CDR2 is FQNEAQ (reference sequence). Germline trimming cut 5 bases from V and 8 bases from J; bases unmatched to any gene: 9. The CDR3 consists of 14 residues.

V is TRBV28 and J is TRBJ1-2; 8 positions match TRBD1. After removal of 6 bases from V and 4 bases from J, the junction contained 22 bases not matched to a gene. The germline V gene encodes CDR1 MDHEN and CDR2 SYDVKM. This CDR3 spans 19 amino acids. CDR3 sequence: CASRTNMRGGQETPYGYTF. In DNA form, the CDR3 reads TGTGCCAGCAGAACCAATATGAGGGGGGGACAGGAAACACCCTATGGCTACACCTTC.

This clone was observed a few times. In the same sample, other DNA sequences code for this CDR3. The chain combines TRBV5-1 with TRBJ1-5; possibly TRBD1 for D (6 bases). Germline CDR1 and CDR2: SGHRS and YFSETQ. The V gene lost 4 bases and the J gene lost 4 bases, with 12 bases spanning the gap. The CDR3 is 14 residues long. The CDR3 nucleotides read TGCGCCAGCAGCCGGGACAATCTTAATCAGCCCCAGCATTTT. Its translation is CASSRDNLNQPQHF. The whole variable domain, filled in from reference TRBV5-1 and TRBJ1-5, reads KAGVTQTPRYLIKTRGQQVTLSCSPISGHRSVSWYQQTPGQGLQFLFEYFSETQRNKGNFPGRFSGRQFSNSRSEMNVSTLELGDSALYLCASSRDNLNQPQHFGDGTRLSIL.

This chain links TRBV4-2 with TRBJ1-6, with a weak D call TRBD1 (6 bases). V lost 0 bases and J 0 bases, leaving 9 bases between the germline ends. The CDR3 length is 17 residues. Germline CDR1 is LGHNA and CDR2 is YNFKEQ. CDR3 sequence reads: CASSQDGDTSYNSPLHF. The DNA for the CDR3 is TGTGCCAGCAGCCAAGATGGGGACACCTCCTATAATTCACCCCTCCACTTT.

Notes on this clone: At one of its ends the junction is not consistent with the germline gene, which may arise from a read error. CDR3 sequence: CASSSPMDRARAGANGLTF. The CDR3, as DNA: TGTGCCAGCAGTTCCCCCATGGACAGGGCCCGTGCTGGGGCCAACGGCCTGACTTTC. The chain links TRBV28 to TRBJ2-6; 8 bases are a match to TRBD1. There are 19 residues in the CDR3. Germline V gene data show CDR1 as MDHEN and CDR2 as SYDVKM.

The DNA of the CDR3 is TGTGCCAGCTCACCGAACCGGGACAGGGGAACCGGGGAGCTGTTTTTT. It specifies CASSPNRDRGTGELFF. This rearrangement joins TRBV18 to TRBJ2-2; 10 nucleotides agree with TRBD1. The V and J ends lost 3 bases and 5 bases, in that order; junction bases with no gene match: 6. The CDR3 is 16 residues long. Germline lookup yields CDR1 KGHSH and CDR2 LQKENI.

This clone was picked up many times. The chain joins TRBV5-4 to TRBJ1-1, with D possibly TRBD1 on 6 matching bases. This CDR3 region has 12 residues. Trimming stripped 0 bases from V and 10 bases from J, with 10 bases between. The germline V gene encodes CDR1 SGHNT and CDR2 YYREEE (reference sequence). The CDR3 nucleotides are TGTGCCAGCAGCTTGGCCCAGGGGCGAGCTTTCTTT. Its protein product is CASSLAQGRAFF.

The DNA for the CDR3 is TGTGCCAGCAGCCGAGGGGGGACAGGAGACTTGAACACTGAAGCTTTCTTT. It specifies CASSRGGTGDLNTEAFF. The J gene is TRBJ1-1, the V gene TRBV7-3; 8 nucleotides match TRBD1. Germline CDR1 is SGHTA and CDR2 is FQGTGA. The V segment lost 5 bases and the J segment 0 bases; nucleotides outside the gene matches: 11. The length of the CDR3 is 17 residues.

The genes are TRBV7-9 and TRBJ2-7; the match to TRBD1 covers 8 bases. This CDR3 has 14 amino acids. Germline V lookup: CDR1 SEHNR, CDR2 FQNEAQ (reference sequence). The V and J ends lost 4 bases and 1 base, in that order; junction bases with no gene match: 3. The DNA of the CDR3 is TGTGCCAGCAGCTCAAGACAGGGGTCCTACGAGCAGTACTTC. Its translation: CASSSRQGSYEQYF.

This clone was recorded only once. The chain joins TRBV28 to TRBJ1-2; 9 bases align to TRBD1. This CDR3 has 15 amino acids. The germline gives CDR1 MDHEN, CDR2 SYDVKM. The ends lost 5 bases at V and 8 bases at J; junction bases unmatched: 12. The CDR3 spells CASSPGTGSLRGYTF. DNA of the CDR3: TGTGCCAGCAGTCCGGGGACAGGGTCCCTCAGGGGCTACACCTTC.

The rearrangement joins TRBV2 to TRBJ2-1, with TRBD2 matching over 8 bases. V was pared by 7 bases and J by 4 bases, with 15 bases of the junction left unmatched. The CDR3 sequence is 17 residues long. Germline CDR1 reads SNHLY; CDR2 reads FYNNEI. The CDR3 region is CASTVPGGARGYNEQFF. The CDR3 region has the DNA TGTGCCAGCACCGTCCCCGGGGGGGCAAGGGGATACAATGAGCAGTTCTTC.

This clone has a single count. CDR3 sequence: CASSEMDTAKNIQYF. In DNA, the CDR3 is TGTGCCAGCAGTGAGATGGACACAGCCAAAAACATTCAGTACTTC. The rearrangement links TRBV6-4 to TRBJ2-4, with D tentatively TRBD1 (5 bases). Germline loops: CDR1 MRHNA, CDR2 SNTAGT. The V end lost 3 bases, the J end lost 0 bases, and 9 bases lay between the germline ends. CDR3 length: 15 amino acids.

The chain is built from TRBV7-9 and TRBJ1-2, with TRBD1 identical over 7 bases. V lost 10 bases and J lost 0; bases outside the gene matches: 8. The CDR3 is 14 amino acids. Germline V gene data show CDR1 as SEHNR and CDR2 as FQNEAQ (reference sequence). CDR3 loop: CATNPGQPNYGYTF. The CDR3 DNA sequence: TGTGCCACAAACCCGGGACAGCCTAACTATGGCTACACCTTC. Full variable domain (rest looked up from reference TRBV7-9 and TRBJ1-2): DTGVSQNPRHKITKRGQNVTFRCDPISEHNRLYWYRQTLGQGPEFLTYFQNEAQLEKSRLLSDRFSAERPKGSFSTLEIQRTEQGDSAMYLCATNPGQPNYGYTFGSGTRLTVV.

This chain uses TRBV9 with TRBJ1-5, with D unresolved. Germline values: CDR1 SGDLS, CDR2 YYNGEE. The CDR3 covers 14 residues. V was cut by 4 bases and J by 6 bases, with 14 bases left in between. The CDR3 loop is CASSPSSTGQPQHF. In nucleotides, the CDR3 is TGTGCCAGCAGCCCGAGCTCTACTGGTCAGCCCCAGCATTTT. Based on the CDR3 plus reference TRBV9 and TRBJ1-5, the full variable domain is DSGVTQTPKHLITATGQRVTLRCSPRSGDLSVYWYQQSLDQGLQFLIQYYNGEERAKGNILERFSAQQFPDLHSELNLSSLELGDSALYFCASSPSSTGQPQHFGDGTRLSIL.

The rearrangement uses TRBV19 and TRBJ2-1; D is ambiguous. Between the trimmed V and J ends, which lost 5 bases and 9 bases, there was a span of 20 bases. CDR3 length: 15 residues. The germline gives CDR1 LNHDA, CDR2 SQIVND (reference sequence). The DNA for the CDR3 is TGTGCCAGTAGTCAATCGGCGCAGCAGGTCAGTGAGCAGTTCTTC. Residues: CASSQSAQQVSEQFF.

The chain combines TRBV29-1 with TRBJ2-3; 8 bases are shared with TRBD2. Germline values: CDR1 SQVTM, CDR2 ANQGSEA. Trimming at V came to 7 bases and at J to 4 bases, leaving 4 bases not matched to a gene. CDR3 length: 12 residues. CDR3 amino acids: CSARGGPDTQYF. CDR3 nucleotide sequence: TGCAGCGCCCGCGGGGGGCCAGATACGCAGTATTTT.

The rearrangement links TRBV4-1 to TRBJ2-5; D is unclear. CDR1 and CDR2 (germline): MGHRA, YSYEKL. CDR3 length equals 15 residues. V lost 1 base to trimming and J lost 1 base, with 10 bases between them. CDR3 nucleotides: TGCGCCAGCAGCCAAGGTGTCGGTGTCCAAGAGACCCAGTACTTC. Its protein product is CASSQGVGVQETQYF.

V usage is TRBV5-1 and J usage is TRBJ1-5; 9 positions match TRBD1. The V segment lost 7 bases and the J segment 2 bases; nucleotides outside the gene matches: 16. The CDR3 length is 18 residues. The V gene's germline CDR1 is SGHRS and CDR2 YFSETQ. The CDR3 DNA reads TGCGCCAGCTGGAGGTGGGACAGGGCTAGACTAGGCAATCAGCCCCAGCATTTT. Protein: CASWRWDRARLGNQPQHF. Based on the CDR3 plus reference TRBV5-1 and TRBJ1-5, the full variable domain is KAGVTQTPRYLIKTRGQQVTLSCSPISGHRSVSWYQQTPGQGLQFLFEYFSETQRNKGNFPGRFSGRQFSNSRSEMNVSTLELGDSALYLCASWRWDRARLGNQPQHFGDGTRLSIL.

The rearrangement links TRBV20-1 to TRBJ1-2; 8 bases match TRBD1. Germline CDR1 reads DFQATT; CDR2 reads SNEGSKA (reference sequence). CDR3 length equals 11 residues. The CDR3 bases are TGCAGCCCCCAGGGGGCGGGGGGCTACACCTTC. Protein: CSPQGAGGYTF.

The chain links TRBV28 to TRBJ2-1, with D possibly being TRBD1 (5 bases). In germline, CDR1 is MDHEN, CDR2 SYDVKM. Trimming removed 4 bases at V and 0 bases at J, with 13 bases between. This CDR3 is 16 amino acids long. The CDR3 DNA is TGTGCCAGCAGTTCGAGTGGGGCCAGCTCCTACAATGAGCAGTTCTTC. Protein sequence: CASSSSGASSYNEQFF.

The J gene is TRBJ2-7, the V gene TRBV4-1, with 9 bases lining up with TRBD1. The V gene's germline CDR1 is MGHRA and CDR2 YSYEKL. After removal of 6 bases from V and 2 bases from J, the junction contained 8 bases not matched to a gene. The CDR3 is 15 residues long. The CDR3 spells CASRPGTGWPYEQYF. DNA of the CDR3: TGCGCCAGCAGACCCGGGACAGGGTGGCCCTACGAGCAGTACTTC.

This chain joins TRBV7-9 and TRBJ2-7; D unresolved. Germline V gene sequence: CDR1 SEHNR, CDR2 FQNEAQ (reference sequence). The CDR3 is 11 residues long. Trimming removed 8 bases at V and 4 bases at J, with 9 bases between. The CDR3 DNA reads TGTGCCAGCTCTGGCAGATACGAGCAGTACTTC. Translating gives CASSGRYEQYF.

CDR3 in DNA: TGTGCCAGCAGCGCCCAGGTAGCAACTAATGAAAAACTGTTTTTT. Its translation is CASSAQVATNEKLFF. This chain joins TRBV7-8 and TRBJ1-4; D not resolved. Germline-derived CDR1 and CDR2 are SGHVS and FQNEAQ. The CDR3 sequence is 15 residues long. Trimming shortened V by 5 bases and J by 0 bases, and 10 bases separated the two germline ends. The whole variable domain, filled in from reference TRBV7-8 and TRBJ1-4, reads GAGVSQSPRYKVAKRGQDVALRCDPISGHVSLFWYQQALGQGPEFLTYFQNEAQLDKSGLPSDRFFAERPEGSVSTLKIQRTQQEDSAVYLCASSAQVATNEKLFFGSGTQLSVL.

V usage is TRBV29-1 and J usage is TRBJ2-2; TRBD1 might be the D (6 bases). In germline, CDR1 is SQVTM, CDR2 ANQGSEA. V was trimmed by 7 bases and J by 2 bases, leaving 8 bases between them. The CDR3 is made up of 12 amino acids. Here the CDR3 DNA reads TGCAGCGCGGGACACAACACCGGGGAGCTGTTTTTT. Protein: CSAGHNTGELFF.

The chain couples TRBV6-5 to TRBJ2-7; D is unclear. Trimming removed 5 bases from V and 0 bases from J, with 11 bases in between. The germline gives CDR1 MNHEY, CDR2 SVGAGI. The CDR3 covers 14 residues. The CDR3 loop is CASSPIGGSYEQYF. CDR3 bases: TGTGCCAGCAGTCCTATAGGCGGCTCCTACGAGCAGTACTTC.

This clone was found a few times. The chain couples TRBV6-6 to TRBJ2-7; D gene ambiguous. CDR1 is MNHNY, CDR2 SVGAGI, per germline (reference sequence). The CDR3 sequence is 12 residues long. V was pared by 10 bases and J by 4 bases, with 14 bases between. CDR3 coding DNA: TGTGCCAAGCAGAAGGCGGCATACGAGCAGTACTTC. It yields the protein CAKQKAAYEQYF.

This rearrangement joins TRBV5-6 to TRBJ1-1, with 7 bases aligning to TRBD1. Trimming removed 6 bases from V and 1 base from J; junction bases left unmatched: 15. Germline loops: CDR1 SGHDT, CDR2 YYEEEE. This CDR3 region has 17 residues. CDR3 nucleotide sequence: TGTGCCAGCACCTACTCAGGGGGTGCTGGCAGGAACACTGAAGCTTTCTTT. Translated, it gives CASTYSGGAGRNTEAFF.

The chain carries TRBV16 and TRBJ1-2; D is ambiguous. Germline V gives CDR1 KGHSY, CDR2 FQNENV. V was trimmed by 3 bases and J by 5 bases, leaving 7 bases between them. This CDR3 is 12 amino acids long. The CDR3: CASSHGSYGYTF. Written as DNA, the CDR3 is TGTGCCAGCAGCCATGGGAGTTATGGCTACACCTTC. Full variable domain (missing parts from reference TRBV16 and TRBJ1-2): GEEVAQTPKHLVRGEGQKAKLYCAPIKGHSYVFWYQQVLKNEFKFLISFQNENVFDETGMPKERFSAKCLPNSPCSLEIQATKLEDSAVYFCASSHGSYGYTFGSGTRLTVV.

The CDR3 DNA follows: TGTGCCTGGAGTGGGCGACAGGGACGAGGGTCTGAAGCTTTCTTT. Translated: CAWSGRQGRGSEAFF. The genes are TRBV30 and TRBJ1-1; TRBD1 agrees at 7 bases. Germline CDR1 and CDR2: GTSNPN and SVGIG (reference sequence). The CDR3 contains 15 residues. J was trimmed by 6 bases and V by 1 base; bases with no gene match: 11.